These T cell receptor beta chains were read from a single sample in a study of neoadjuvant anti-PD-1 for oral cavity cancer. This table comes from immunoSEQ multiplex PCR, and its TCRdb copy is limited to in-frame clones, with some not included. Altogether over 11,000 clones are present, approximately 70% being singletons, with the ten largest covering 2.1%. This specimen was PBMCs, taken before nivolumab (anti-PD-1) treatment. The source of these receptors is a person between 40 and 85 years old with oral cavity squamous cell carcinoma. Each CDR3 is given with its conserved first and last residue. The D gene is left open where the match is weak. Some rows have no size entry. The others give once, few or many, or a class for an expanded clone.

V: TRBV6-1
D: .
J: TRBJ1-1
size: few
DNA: TGTGCCAGCAAAACGACAGTGGACACTGAAGCTTTCTTT
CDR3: CASKTTVDTEAFF

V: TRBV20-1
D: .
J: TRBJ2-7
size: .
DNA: TGCAGTGCTAGACAGGGCTACGAGCAGTACTTC
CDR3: CSARQGYEQYF

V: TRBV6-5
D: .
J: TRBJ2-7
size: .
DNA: TGTGCCAGCAGTTACTCGGGAGGACAGTACTTC
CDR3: CASSYSGGQYF

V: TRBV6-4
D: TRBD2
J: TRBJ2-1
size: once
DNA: TGTGCCAGCAGTCAGACTAGCGGGGGCCATGAGCAGTTCTTC
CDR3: CASSQTSGGHEQFF

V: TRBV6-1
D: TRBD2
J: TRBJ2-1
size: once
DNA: TGTGCCAGCAGGGAGATAGCGGGTCTGTGGGATGAGCAGTTCTTC
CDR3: CASREIAGLWDEQFF

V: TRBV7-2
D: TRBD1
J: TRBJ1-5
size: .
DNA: TGTGCCAGCAGCTTCGAGGGGGCGGGTCAGCCCCAGCATTTT
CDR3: CASSFEGAGQPQHF

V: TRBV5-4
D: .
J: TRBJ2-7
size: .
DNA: TGTGCCAGCAGCTTGAAAGGAGGGAGGTACGAGCAGTACTTC
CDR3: CASSLKGGRYEQYF

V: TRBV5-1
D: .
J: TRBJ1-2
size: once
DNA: TGCGCCAGCAGCTTGGATACCAGGACTGGCGGCTACACCTTC
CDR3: CASSLDTRTGGYTF

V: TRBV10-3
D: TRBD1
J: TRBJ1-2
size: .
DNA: TGTGCCATCAGCCTTACAGGGGGTGTCTCTCGTGAGGGCTACACCTTC
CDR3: CAISLTGGVSREGYTF

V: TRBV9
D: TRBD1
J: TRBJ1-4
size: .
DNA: TGTGCCAGCAGCTTCGGGACAGCTGGTCAGATGAATGAAAAACTGTTTTTT
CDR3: CASSFGTAGQMNEKLFF

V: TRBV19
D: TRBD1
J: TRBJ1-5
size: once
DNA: TGTGCCAGTAGCAGGGGACAGGGAGGGCCCTCAGGTCAGCCCCAGCATTTT
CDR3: CASSRGQGGPSGQPQHF

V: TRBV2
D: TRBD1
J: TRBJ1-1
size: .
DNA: TGTGCCAGCTTCCGGACAGGGCAAACGAACACTGAAGCTTTCTTT
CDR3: CASFRTGQTNTEAFF

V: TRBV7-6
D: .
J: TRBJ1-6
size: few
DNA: TGTGCCAGCAGCCCCCAAGGGGGGGCCTATAATTCACCCCTCCACTTT
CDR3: CASSPQGGAYNSPLHF

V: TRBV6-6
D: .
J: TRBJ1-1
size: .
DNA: TGTGCCAGCAGTTACAGAGAGAGGACTGAAGCTTTCTTT
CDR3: CASSYRERTEAFF

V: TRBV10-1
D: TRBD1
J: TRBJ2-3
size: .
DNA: TGCGCCAGCAGTGAGATCGGGCAGGGGGTAGATACGCAGTATTTT
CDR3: CASSEIGQGVDTQYF

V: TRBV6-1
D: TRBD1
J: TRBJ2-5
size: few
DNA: TGTGCCAGCTGCTCCCGGGACAGGGCTGAAGAGACCCAGTACTTC
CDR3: CASCSRDRAEETQYF

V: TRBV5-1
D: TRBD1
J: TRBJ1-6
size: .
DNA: TGCGCCAGCAGCTTGGGAGGGACAGGGTATAGTTCACCCCTCCACTTT
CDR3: CASSLGGTGYSSPLHF

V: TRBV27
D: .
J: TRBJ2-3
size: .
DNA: TGTGCCAGCAGGAACCCCACGGAAACAGATACGCAGTATTTT
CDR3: CASRNPTETDTQYF